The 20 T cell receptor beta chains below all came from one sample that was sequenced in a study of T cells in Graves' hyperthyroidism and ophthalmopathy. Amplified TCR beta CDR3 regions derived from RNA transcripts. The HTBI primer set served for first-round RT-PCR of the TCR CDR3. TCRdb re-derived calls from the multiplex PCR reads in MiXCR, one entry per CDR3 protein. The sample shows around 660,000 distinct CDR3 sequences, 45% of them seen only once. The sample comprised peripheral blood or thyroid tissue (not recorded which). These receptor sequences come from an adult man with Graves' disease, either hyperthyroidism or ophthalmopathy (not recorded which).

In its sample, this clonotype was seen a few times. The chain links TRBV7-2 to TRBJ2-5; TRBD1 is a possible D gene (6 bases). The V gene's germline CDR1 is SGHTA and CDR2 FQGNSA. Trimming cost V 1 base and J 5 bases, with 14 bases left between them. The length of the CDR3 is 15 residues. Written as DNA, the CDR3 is TGTGCCAGCAGCTTAGGTTCTGGGGGCGCGGAGACCCAGTACTTC. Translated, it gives CASSLGSGGAETQYF.

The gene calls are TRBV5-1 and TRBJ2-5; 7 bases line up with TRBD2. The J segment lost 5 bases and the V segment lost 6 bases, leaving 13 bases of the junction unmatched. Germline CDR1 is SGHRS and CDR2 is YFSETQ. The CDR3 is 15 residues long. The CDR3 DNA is TGCGCCAGCACCAGTAACAGCGGGACGCGGGAGACCCAGTACTTC. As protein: CASTSNSGTRETQYF.

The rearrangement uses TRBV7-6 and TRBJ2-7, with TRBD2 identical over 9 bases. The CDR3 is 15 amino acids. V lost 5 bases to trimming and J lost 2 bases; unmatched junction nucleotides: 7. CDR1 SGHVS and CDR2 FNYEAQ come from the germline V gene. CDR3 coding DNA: TGTGCCAGCAGCGTAGAGGGCGGGGGGGCCTACGAGCAGTACTTC. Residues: CASSVEGGGAYEQYF.

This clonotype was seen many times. The CDR3 DNA sequence: TGCAGCGGGGGGGCCTATGAGACCCAGTACTTC. This encodes CSGGAYETQYF. This chain links TRBV29-1 with TRBJ2-5; D possibly matches TRBD1 or TRBD2 (6 bases each). CDR1 SQVTM and CDR2 ANQGSEA come from the germline V gene. The CDR3 totals 11 residues. The V end lost 7 bases, the J end lost 5 bases, and 11 bases lay between the germline ends.

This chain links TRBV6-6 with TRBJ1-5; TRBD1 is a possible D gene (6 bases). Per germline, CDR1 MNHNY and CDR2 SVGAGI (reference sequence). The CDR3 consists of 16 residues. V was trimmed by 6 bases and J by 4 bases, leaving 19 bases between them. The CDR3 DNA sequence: TGTGCCAGCAGCCCCGTGTCGGGAGGGGGTAATCAGCCCCAGCATTTT. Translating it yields CASSPVSGGGNQPQHF.

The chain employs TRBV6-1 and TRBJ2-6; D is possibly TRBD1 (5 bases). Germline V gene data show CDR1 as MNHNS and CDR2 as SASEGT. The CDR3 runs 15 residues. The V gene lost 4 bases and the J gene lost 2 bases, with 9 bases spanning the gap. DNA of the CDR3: TGTGCCAGCAGTGCTCAGGGTACTGGGGCCAACGTCCTGACTTTC. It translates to CASSAQGTGANVLTF.

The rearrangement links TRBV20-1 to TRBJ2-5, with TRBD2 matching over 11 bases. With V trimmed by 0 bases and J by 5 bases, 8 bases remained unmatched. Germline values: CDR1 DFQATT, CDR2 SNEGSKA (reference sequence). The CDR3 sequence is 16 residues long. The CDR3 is CSARDWIAGGVETQYF. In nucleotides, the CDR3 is TGCAGTGCTAGAGATTGGATAGCGGGGGGGGTGGAGACCCAGTACTTC.

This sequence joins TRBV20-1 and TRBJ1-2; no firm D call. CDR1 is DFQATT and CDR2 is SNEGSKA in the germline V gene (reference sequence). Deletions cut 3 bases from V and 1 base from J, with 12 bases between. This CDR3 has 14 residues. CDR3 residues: CSASAVPLNYGYTF. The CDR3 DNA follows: TGCAGTGCTAGCGCAGTTCCTCTTAACTATGGCTACACCTTC.

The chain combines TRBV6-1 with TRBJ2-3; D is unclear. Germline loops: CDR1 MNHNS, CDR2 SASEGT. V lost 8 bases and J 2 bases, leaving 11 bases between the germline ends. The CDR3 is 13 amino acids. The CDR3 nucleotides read TGTGCCAGCCTAGGTGCGGACACAGATACGCAGTATTTT. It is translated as CASLGADTDTQYF.

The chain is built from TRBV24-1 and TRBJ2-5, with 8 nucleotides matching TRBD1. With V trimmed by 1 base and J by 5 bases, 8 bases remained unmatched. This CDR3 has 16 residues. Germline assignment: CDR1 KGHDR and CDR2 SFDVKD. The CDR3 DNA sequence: TGTGCCACCAGTGATTTTAGACAGGGGATGTGGGAGACCCAGTACTTC. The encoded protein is CATSDFRQGMWETQYF.

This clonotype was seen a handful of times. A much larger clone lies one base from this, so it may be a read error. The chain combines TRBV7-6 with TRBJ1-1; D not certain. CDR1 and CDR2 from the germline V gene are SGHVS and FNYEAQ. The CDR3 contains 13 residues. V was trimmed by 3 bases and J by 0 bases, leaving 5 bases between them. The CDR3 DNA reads TGTGCCAGCAGCTTTCAGATGAACACTGAAGCTTTCTTT. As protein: CASSFQMNTEAFF.

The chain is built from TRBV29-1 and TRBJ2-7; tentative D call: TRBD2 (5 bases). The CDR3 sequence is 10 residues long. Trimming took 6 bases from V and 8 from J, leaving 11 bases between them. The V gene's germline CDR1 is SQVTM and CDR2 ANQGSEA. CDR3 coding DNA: TGCAGCGTGTTCCGGGGAAAGCAGTACTTC. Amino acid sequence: CSVFRGKQYF.

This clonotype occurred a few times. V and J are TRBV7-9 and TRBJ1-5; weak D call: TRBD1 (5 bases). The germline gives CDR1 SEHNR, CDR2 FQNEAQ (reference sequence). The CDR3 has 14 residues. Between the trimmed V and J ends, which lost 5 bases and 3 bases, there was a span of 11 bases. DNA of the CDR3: TGTGCCAGCAGCCCGGGGGAACCCAATCAGCCCCAGCATTTT. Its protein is CASSPGEPNQPQHF.

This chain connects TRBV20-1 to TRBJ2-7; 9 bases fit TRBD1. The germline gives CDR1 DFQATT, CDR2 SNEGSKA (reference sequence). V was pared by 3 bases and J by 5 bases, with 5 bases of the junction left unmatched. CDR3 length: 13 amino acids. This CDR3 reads CSASKQGAHEQYF. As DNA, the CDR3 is TGCAGTGCTAGTAAACAGGGGGCCCACGAGCAGTACTTC.

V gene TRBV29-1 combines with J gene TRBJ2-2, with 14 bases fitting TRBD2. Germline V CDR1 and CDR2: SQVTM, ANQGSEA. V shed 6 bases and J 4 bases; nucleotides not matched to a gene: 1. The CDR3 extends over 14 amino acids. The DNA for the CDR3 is TGCAGCGTCGGGACTAGCGGGAGCACCGGGGAGCTGTTTTTT. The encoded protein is CSVGTSGSTGELFF.

The CDR3 nucleotides read TGTGCCATCTCCGGGAGGCCCGGGGCAGGGAGGGAGCAGTACTTC. As protein: CAISGRPGAGREQYF. The chain couples TRBV10-3 to TRBJ2-7, with 7 bases aligning to TRBD2. V was clipped by 8 bases and J by 7 bases; unmatched bases: 17. Germline values: CDR1 ENHRY, CDR2 SYGVKD. The CDR3 runs to 15 residues.

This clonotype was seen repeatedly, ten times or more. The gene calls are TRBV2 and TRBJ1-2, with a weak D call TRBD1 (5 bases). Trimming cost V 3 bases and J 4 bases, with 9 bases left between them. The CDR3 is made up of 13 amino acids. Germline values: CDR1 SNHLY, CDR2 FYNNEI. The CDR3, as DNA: TGTGCCAGCAGTGAGGGGCTCCGCTATGGCTACACCTTC. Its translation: CASSEGLRYGYTF. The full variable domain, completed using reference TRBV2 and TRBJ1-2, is EPEVTQTPSHQVTQMGQEVILRCVPISNHLYFYWYRQILGQKVEFLVSFYNNEISEKSEIFDDQFSVERPDGSNFTLKIRSTKLEDSAMYFCASSEGLRYGYTFGSGTRLTVV.

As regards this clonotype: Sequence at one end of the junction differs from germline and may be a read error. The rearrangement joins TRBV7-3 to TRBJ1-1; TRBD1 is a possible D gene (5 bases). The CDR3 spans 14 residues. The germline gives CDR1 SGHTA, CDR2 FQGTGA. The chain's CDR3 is CASRRQNLNTEAFF. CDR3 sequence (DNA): TGCGCCAGCAGACGACAGAATTTGAACACTGAAGCTTTCTTT.

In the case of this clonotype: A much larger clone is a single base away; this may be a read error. Written as DNA, the CDR3 is TGTACCAGCAGTGGACAGCGCTCTGGAAACACCATATATTTT. Translating it yields CTSSGQRSGNTIYF. V usage is TRBV25-1 and J usage is TRBJ1-3, with D tentatively TRBD1 (6 bases). Per the germline V gene, CDR1 is MGHDK and CDR2 is SYGVNS. The CDR3 totals 14 residues.

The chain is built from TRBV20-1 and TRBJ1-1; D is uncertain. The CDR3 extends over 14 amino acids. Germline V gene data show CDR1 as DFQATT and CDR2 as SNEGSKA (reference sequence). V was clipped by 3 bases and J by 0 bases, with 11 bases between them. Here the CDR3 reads CSASGQLMNTEAFF. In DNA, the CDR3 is TGCAGTGCTAGCGGCCAGCTCATGAACACTGAAGCTTTCTTT.